The 25 T cell receptor beta chains listed next were all sequenced from one sample in a study of T cell responses to AZD1222 COVID-19 vaccine. The method was immunoSEQ multiplex PCR; TCRdb's version includes in-frame clones alone and lacks a portion of them. Among 90,000 to 120,000 clones listed, over 75% were seen once. This specimen consisted of peripheral blood, obtained on day 0 of AZD1222 vaccination. Receptors were obtained from an adult in good health.

The chain couples TRBV6-5 to TRBJ2-3; 7 nucleotides agree with TRBD2. V shed 6 bases, J shed 4 bases, and the junction held 10 bases outside the gene matches. The CDR3 contains 15 residues. Per the germline V gene, CDR1 is MNHEY and CDR2 is SVGAGI. CDR3 in DNA: TGTGCCAGCAGGGGAGCGGGAACGGCGGCAGATACGCAGTATTTT. Protein sequence: CASRGAGTAADTQYF.

The CDR3 loop is CASSGYSQGVGSNQPQHF. The CDR3 bases are TGTGCCAGTAGTGGCTATAGCCAGGGGGTAGGTAGCAATCAGCCCCAGCATTTT. The chain is built from TRBV19 and TRBJ1-5; TRBD1 agrees at 7 bases. J lost 0 bases, V lost 5 bases, and 13 bases had no gene match. The length of the CDR3 is 18 residues. Germline V gene data show CDR1 as LNHDA and CDR2 as SQIVND (reference sequence).

The V gene is TRBV7-2, the J gene TRBJ2-5; D possibly matches TRBD1 or TRBD2 (6 bases each). V was cut by 5 bases and J by 4 bases, with 17 bases left in between. Looked up from germline, CDR1 is SGHTA and CDR2 is FQGNSA. The CDR3 has 15 amino acids. This chain's CDR3 is CASSLLSGGRETQYF. DNA of the CDR3: TGTGCCAGCAGCCTCCTCAGTGGGGGGCGAGAGACCCAGTACTTC.

The CDR3 loop is CASSEYHRDLRNSPLHF. The DNA of the CDR3 is TGTGCCAGCAGTGAATACCACCGCGACCTCCGTAATTCACCCCTCCACTTT. This chain links TRBV25-1 with TRBJ1-6; D gene unclear. There are 17 residues in the CDR3. V was cut by 0 bases and J by 6 bases, with 15 bases left in between. Germline assignment: CDR1 MGHDK and CDR2 SYGVNS.

The chain links TRBV7-9 to TRBJ1-2; D remains ambiguous. Looked up from germline, CDR1 is SEHNR and CDR2 is FQNEAQ (reference sequence). The CDR3 runs 10 residues. Trimming pared 10 bases from V and 10 bases from J, leaving 13 bases between. In DNA, the CDR3 is TGTGCCACCTCAATAATTCACTACACCTTC. This sequence encodes CATSIIHYTF. The full variable domain, rest sourced from reference TRBV7-9 and TRBJ1-2, is DTGVSQNPRHKITKRGQNVTFRCDPISEHNRLYWYRQTLGQGPEFLTYFQNEAQLEKSRLLSDRFSAERPKGSFSTLEIQRTEQGDSAMYLCATSIIHYTFGSGTRLTVV.

This chain joins TRBV4-1 and TRBJ1-1; D gene ambiguous. V was shortened by 1 base and J by 11 bases, with 20 bases between the two germline ends. The CDR3 totals 15 residues. Germline V gene lookup returns CDR1 MGHRA and CDR2 YSYEKL. The CDR3 region has the DNA TGCGCCAGCAGCCAAGTGGTCTCGAGTGATTCCGGGGCTTTCTTT. Translating gives CASSQVVSSDSGAFF.

The chain carries TRBV9 and TRBJ2-7; no reliable D call. The germline CDR1 and CDR2 sequences are SGDLS and YYNGEE. CDR3 size: 15 residues. Trimming shortened V by 0 bases and J by 5 bases, and 15 bases separated the two germline ends. The chain's CDR3 is CASSVADNLFNEQYF. DNA of the CDR3: TGTGCCAGCAGCGTAGCAGACAACTTATTCAACGAGCAGTACTTC.

This chain joins TRBV5-1 and TRBJ2-1; maybe TRBD1 (6 bases). This CDR3 has 16 residues. Per the germline V gene, CDR1 is SGHRS and CDR2 is YFSETQ. The V gene lost 5 bases and the J gene lost 1 base, with 16 bases spanning the gap. The CDR3 here is CASSSPLGASYNEQFF. The CDR3 DNA follows: TGCGCCAGCAGTAGCCCGTTGGGGGCATCCTACAATGAGCAGTTCTTC.

In its sample, this clone was seen once. This sequence joins TRBV7-3 and TRBJ2-3; weak D call: TRBD2 (7 bases). Deletions cut 4 bases from V and 7 bases from J, with 21 bases between. The CDR3 has 16 residues. Germline values: CDR1 SGHTA, CDR2 FQGTGA. The CDR3 DNA follows: TGTGCCAGCAGCTCCTGGGCAAGTGGGGGGGCCTATACGCAGTATTTT. It encodes CASSSWASGGAYTQYF.

The rearrangement links TRBV2 to TRBJ1-3; 8 bases fit TRBD1. Germline-derived CDR1 and CDR2 are SNHLY and FYNNEI. V shed 6 bases and J 4 bases; nucleotides not matched to a gene: 8. CDR3 length equals 15 residues. The CDR3 DNA reads TGTGCCAGCAGAGAAACAGGGGGATACGGAAACACCATATATTTT. It codes for CASRETGGYGNTIYF.

About this clone itself: Other DNA sequences in the sample encode the same CDR3. The V and J genes are TRBV5-6 and TRBJ2-3; D is uncertain. CDR1 SGHDT and CDR2 YYEEEE come from the germline V gene. The CDR3 contains 13 residues. V was cut by 0 bases and J by 2 bases, with 4 bases left in between. The CDR3 sequence: CASSLGPTDTQYF. CDR3 in DNA: TGTGCCAGCAGCTTGGGCCCCACAGATACGCAGTATTTT.

The rearrangement links TRBV19 to TRBJ1-5; the D gene is possibly TRBD1 (5 bases). V was trimmed by 7 bases and J by 7 bases, leaving 20 bases between them. Germline CDR1 is LNHDA and CDR2 is SQIVND (reference sequence). This CDR3 comprises 15 residues. The CDR3 sequence: CASTPVFGGGQPQHF. The CDR3 DNA is TGTGCCAGTACCCCAGTATTCGGGGGAGGACAGCCCCAGCATTTT.

V gene TRBV14 combines with J gene TRBJ2-2, with a tentative D call TRBD1 (6 bases). Germline CDR1 and CDR2: SGHDN and FVKESK. The CDR3 extends over 15 amino acids. The V and J ends lost 2 bases and 3 bases respectively, with 10 bases between them. The chain's CDR3 is CASSQIGQYTGELFF. The CDR3 nucleotides are TGTGCCAGCAGCCAAATCGGACAGTACACCGGGGAGCTGTTTTTT.

This chain joins TRBV3-1 (or the pseudogene TRBV3-2) and TRBJ2-6, with no clear D. CDR3 size: 14 residues. Per germline, CDR1 LGHDT and CDR2 YNNKEL (reference sequence). Trimming stripped 7 bases from V and 0 bases from J, with 7 bases between. The CDR3 loop is CASMVSSGANVLTF. In nucleotides, the CDR3 is TGTGCCAGCATGGTTAGCTCTGGGGCCAACGTCCTGACTTTC.

In its sample, this clone was seen a few times. V is TRBV29-1 and J is TRBJ1-2; no definite D call. V was pared by 3 bases and J by 7 bases, with 9 bases between. The CDR3 is made up of 11 amino acids. Germline lookup yields CDR1 SQVTM and CDR2 ANQGSEA. The CDR3 protein is CSVEGGGGYTF. CDR3 in DNA: TGCAGCGTTGAGGGAGGCGGTGGCTACACCTTC.

V usage is TRBV14 and J usage is TRBJ2-2; 8 nucleotides line up with TRBD2. Unmatched junction bases numbered 6, after V lost 4 bases and J lost 8 bases. Germline V gene data show CDR1 as SGHDN and CDR2 as FVKESK. CDR3 length: 14 residues. Written as DNA, the CDR3 is TGTGCCAGCAGCCGACGCGGGGGGTTAGGGGAGCTGTTTTTT. It specifies CASSRRGGLGELFF.

In regard to this clone: Other DNA sequences of this sample code for an identical CDR3. The chain recombines TRBV6-5 with TRBJ2-7, with D perhaps matching TRBD1 (5 bases). V dropped 3 bases and J dropped 4 bases, with 13 bases sitting between them. There are 14 residues in the CDR3. Germline assignment: CDR1 MNHEY and CDR2 SVGAGI. The CDR3 loop is CASSYSQGRYEQYF. Here the CDR3 DNA reads TGTGCCAGCAGTTATTCCCAGGGAAGGTACGAGCAGTACTTC.

The chain recombines TRBV6-4 with TRBJ2-5, with 8 nucleotides matching TRBD2. The CDR3 consists of 14 residues. CDR1 is MRHNA and CDR2 is SNTAGT in the germline V gene. J was trimmed by 2 bases and V by 5 bases; bases with no gene match: 4. CDR3 bases: TGTGCCAGCAGTTCGACGGGGGGGCAAGAGACCCAGTACTTC. Translated, it gives CASSSTGGQETQYF.

On this clone itself: The CDR3 carries no conserved terminal phenylalanine or tryptophan, so it likely arises from a read error. The chain joins TRBV7-4 to TRBJ1-6; D is uncertain. There are 14 residues in the CDR3. Germline V gene lookup returns CDR1 SGHVT and CDR2 SQSDAQ. V lost 7 bases and J lost 6, with 13 bases in between. Here the CDR3 reads CASNRRAGNSPLHL. As DNA, the CDR3 is TGTGCCAGCAACCGGAGGGCAGGTAATTCACCCCTCCACCTT.

The chain carries TRBV6-1 and TRBJ1-2, with 10 bases that match TRBD1. The germline V gene encodes CDR1 MNHNS and CDR2 SASEGT. V shed 1 base, J shed 4 bases, and the junction held 0 bases outside the gene matches. The CDR3 covers 14 residues. The CDR3 is CASSEGTGGYGYTF. The CDR3 coding sequence is TGTGCCAGCAGTGAAGGGACAGGGGGCTATGGCTACACCTTC.

The chain employs TRBV12-3 or TRBV12-4 and TRBJ1-2; the D is unclear. Trimming cost V 3 bases and J 7 bases, with 12 bases left between them. The CDR3 extends over 13 amino acids. CDR3 sequence (DNA): TGTGCCAGCAGTTTGGGGAGCCCCAGTGGCTACACCTTC. This gives the protein CASSLGSPSGYTF.

The chain recombines TRBV25-1 with TRBJ2-7; 9 bases agree with TRBD1. Germline V lookup: CDR1 MGHDK, CDR2 SYGVNS. This CDR3 contains 15 residues. With 4 bases clipped from V and 4 bases from J, the junction kept 8 bases outside the gene matches. The DNA of the CDR3 is TGTGCCAGCAGTGCCGGGACAGGGAAAACTTACGAGCAGTACTTC. Encoded protein: CASSAGTGKTYEQYF.

The rearrangement links TRBV7-3 to TRBJ1-3; possible D gene TRBD1, 6 bases. The V end was cut by 2 bases, the J end by 0 bases, with 23 bases between. The CDR3 has 20 amino acids. The V gene's germline CDR1 is SGHTA and CDR2 FQGTGA. This CDR3 is CASSLYGQLVGVDSGNTIYF. CDR3 DNA sequence: TGTGCCAGCAGCTTATATGGACAGCTCGTTGGAGTAGACTCTGGAAACACCATATATTTT. The whole variable domain, remainder taken from reference TRBV7-3 and TRBJ1-3, is GAGVSQTPSNKVTEKGKYVELRCDPISGHTALYWYRQSLGQGPEFLIYFQGTGAADDSGLPNDRFFAVRPEGSVSTLKIQRTERGDSAVYLCASSLYGQLVGVDSGNTIYFGEGSWLTVV.

The V and J genes are TRBV9 and TRBJ1-5, with D tentatively TRBD1 (5 bases). The V end was cut by 0 bases, the J end by 5 bases, with 9 bases between. From germline, CDR1 is SGDLS and CDR2 YYNGEE. The CDR3 spans 14 residues. Written as DNA, the CDR3 is TGTGCCAGCAGCGTAGACCAGGGTCATCAGCCCCAGCATTTT. It codes for CASSVDQGHQPQHF.

V and J are TRBV5-6 and TRBJ1-2; TRBD1 agrees at 7 bases. Germline-derived CDR1 and CDR2 are SGHDT and YYEEEE. V lost 4 bases to trimming and J lost 3 bases; unmatched junction nucleotides: 18. CDR3 length equals 18 residues. The CDR3 protein is CASSHTITGEGRYYGYTF. As DNA, the CDR3 is TGTGCCAGCAGCCACACAATAACAGGGGAGGGAAGGTACTATGGCTACACCTTC.